Listed below are T cell receptor beta chains from one sample, sequenced in a study of blood T cell repertoires in COVID-19. Sequencing used immunoSEQ multiplex PCR; TCRdb keeps in-frame clones, though not all of them. The sample records around 170,000 clones, 90% to 95% being singletons. The sample was peripheral blood. Receptors originate from a man aged 50 to 59 with acute or convalescent COVID-19. The CDR3 runs from the conserved cysteine through the conserved F or W. The order of the fields is clone size, V gene, D gene, J gene, CDR3 protein, CDR3 DNA. The D gene is left open where the match is weak. Clone size is stated in some rows and not others, as once, few, many or a class when expanded.

clone_size: NA; v_call: TRBV5-1; d_call: NA; j_call: TRBJ1-1; cdr3_aa: CASRPGQNTEAFF; cdr3_nt: TGCGCCAGCAGGCCTGGACAGAACACTGAAGCTTTCTTT
clone_size: NA; v_call: TRBV24-1; d_call: NA; j_call: TRBJ2-3; cdr3_aa: CATSDPAESTDTQYF; cdr3_nt: TGTGCCACCAGTGATCCAGCGGAGAGCACAGATACGCAGTATTTT
clone_size: NA; v_call: TRBV2; d_call: TRBD2; j_call: TRBJ2-7; cdr3_aa: CASTRDYRPYEQYF; cdr3_nt: TGTGCCAGCACTAGGGACTACCGCCCCTACGAGCAGTACTTC
clone_size: NA; v_call: TRBV5-8; d_call: NA; j_call: TRBJ1-5; cdr3_aa: CASSPGGGYQPQHF; cdr3_nt: TGTGCCAGCAGCCCCGGCGGGGGGTATCAGCCCCAGCATTTT
clone_size: NA; v_call: TRBV7-2; d_call: TRBD1; j_call: TRBJ1-1; cdr3_aa: CASSLVGTGFTEAFF; cdr3_nt: TGTGCCAGCAGCTTAGTGGGGACAGGGTTCACTGAAGCTTTCTTT
clone_size: once; v_call: TRBV6-4; d_call: NA; j_call: TRBJ2-3; cdr3_aa: CASSDSYSSSTDTQYF; cdr3_nt: TGTGCCAGCAGTGACTCCTACAGTTCTAGCACAGATACGCAGTATTTT
clone_size: NA; v_call: TRBV3-1/TRBV3-2; d_call: NA; j_call: TRBJ1-5; cdr3_aa: CASSQAGSPRDQPQHF; cdr3_nt: TGTGCCAGCAGCCAGGCCGGGTCTCCTCGGGATCAGCCCCAGCATTTT
clone_size: NA; v_call: TRBV19; d_call: TRBD1; j_call: TRBJ1-2; cdr3_aa: CASSITTARDSLSAYGYTF; cdr3_nt: TGTGCCAGTAGTATCACCACGGCCCGGGACAGTTTATCTGCCTATGGCTACACCTTC
clone_size: NA; v_call: TRBV19; d_call: NA; j_call: TRBJ2-1; cdr3_aa: CASSHYRVLHGDEQFF; cdr3_nt: TGTGCCAGTAGCCACTACAGGGTGCTCCACGGCGATGAGCAGTTCTTC
clone_size: NA; v_call: TRBV27; d_call: NA; j_call: TRBJ1-5; cdr3_aa: CASSLSWHSNQPQHF; cdr3_nt: TGTGCCAGCAGTTTATCTTGGCATAGCAATCAGCCCCAGCATTTT
clone_size: NA; v_call: TRBV2; d_call: TRBD1; j_call: TRBJ1-4; cdr3_aa: CASMGLPGQGKRNEKLFF; cdr3_nt: TGTGCCAGCATGGGGTTACCGGGACAGGGGAAAAGAAATGAAAAACTGTTTTTT
clone_size: NA; v_call: TRBV27; d_call: NA; j_call: TRBJ2-6; cdr3_aa: CASRPRRLTQTGSGANVLTF; cdr3_nt: TGTGCCAGCAGACCTCGAAGACTCACCCAGACGGGCTCTGGGGCCAACGTCCTGACTTTC
clone_size: NA; v_call: TRBV3-1/TRBV3-2; d_call: NA; j_call: TRBJ2-7; cdr3_aa: CASSQEVAVSYEQYF; cdr3_nt: TGTGCCAGCAGCCAAGAGGTGGCAGTCTCCTACGAGCAGTACTTC
clone_size: NA; v_call: TRBV9; d_call: NA; j_call: TRBJ2-1; cdr3_aa: CASSVGRQGSEQFF; cdr3_nt: TGTGCCAGCAGCGTAGGGCGGCAGGGTAGTGAGCAGTTCTTC
clone_size: NA; v_call: TRBV7-9; d_call: NA; j_call: TRBJ1-1; cdr3_aa: CASSLVTAEAFF; cdr3_nt: TGTGCCAGCAGCTTAGTTACGGCTGAAGCTTTCTTT
clone_size: NA; v_call: TRBV4-2; d_call: TRBD2; j_call: TRBJ2-7; cdr3_aa: CASSQVAGETDEQYF; cdr3_nt: TGTGCCAGCAGCCAAGTAGCGGGGGAAACAGACGAGCAGTACTTC
clone_size: NA; v_call: TRBV3-1/TRBV3-2; d_call: TRBD1; j_call: TRBJ2-7; cdr3_aa: CASSSTQGTGGREQYF; cdr3_nt: TGTGCCAGCAGCTCCACTCAGGGGACAGGGGGACGCGAGCAGTACTTC
clone_size: NA; v_call: TRBV11-2; d_call: NA; j_call: TRBJ2-5; cdr3_aa: CASSLDPGRQETQYF; cdr3_nt: TGTGCCAGCAGCTTAGACCCGGGGAGGCAAGAGACCCAGTACTTC
clone_size: once; v_call: TRBV6-5; d_call: TRBD1; j_call: TRBJ1-4; cdr3_aa: CASSYSRTGVEKLFF; cdr3_nt: TGTGCCAGCAGTTACTCTAGGACAGGGGTTGAAAAACTGTTTTTT
clone_size: once; v_call: TRBV6-5; d_call: NA; j_call: TRBJ2-2; cdr3_aa: CASKLEVPGELFF; cdr3_nt: TGTGCCAGCAAACTAGAGGTGCCCGGGGAGCTGTTTTTT
clone_size: NA; v_call: TRBV29-1; d_call: NA; j_call: TRBJ2-1; cdr3_aa: CSDRLGSHEQFF; cdr3_nt: TGCAGCGATCGACTAGGATCGCATGAGCAGTTCTTC
clone_size: NA; v_call: TRBV30; d_call: NA; j_call: TRBJ1-2; cdr3_aa: CAWGPVWGQSGYTF; cdr3_nt: TGTGCCTGGGGCCCCGTCTGGGGGCAAAGCGGCTACACCTTC
clone_size: NA; v_call: TRBV5-1; d_call: NA; j_call: TRBJ1-4; cdr3_aa: CASSAGEALGKLFF; cdr3_nt: TGCGCCAGCAGCGCCGGGGAGGCCCTAGGAAAACTGTTTTTT
clone_size: NA; v_call: TRBV3-1/TRBV3-2; d_call: TRBD1; j_call: TRBJ2-1; cdr3_aa: CASSQGMGLTGLEQFF; cdr3_nt: TGTGCCAGCAGCCAAGGAATGGGGTTGACAGGGCTCGAGCAGTTCTTC
clone_size: NA; v_call: TRBV3-1/TRBV3-2; d_call: TRBD2; j_call: TRBJ2-3; cdr3_aa: CASSHPSLAGAPRRTDTQYF; cdr3_nt: TGTGCCAGCAGCCACCCTTCACTAGCGGGAGCCCCAAGGCGCACAGATACGCAGTATTTT
clone_size: NA; v_call: TRBV7-9; d_call: TRBD1; j_call: TRBJ2-5; cdr3_aa: CASSRGQATQETQYF; cdr3_nt: TGTGCCAGCAGTCGAGGACAGGCAACACAAGAGACCCAGTACTTC
clone_size: NA; v_call: TRBV18; d_call: NA; j_call: TRBJ2-5; cdr3_aa: CASSPPDF; cdr3_nt: TGTGCCAGCTCACCTCCCGACTTC
clone_size: NA; v_call: TRBV23-1; d_call: TRBD1; j_call: TRBJ1-4; cdr3_aa: CASSQSGQDGEKLFF; cdr3_nt: TGCGCCAGCAGTCAATCGGGACAGGATGGTGAAAAACTGTTTTTT
clone_size: NA; v_call: TRBV24-1; d_call: TRBD2; j_call: TRBJ2-3; cdr3_aa: CATSAMTSEWSTDTQYF; cdr3_nt: TGTGCCACCAGTGCCATGACTAGCGAGTGGAGCACAGATACGCAGTATTTT
clone_size: NA; v_call: TRBV7-9; d_call: TRBD1; j_call: TRBJ2-7; cdr3_aa: CASSHKTGGNYEQYF; cdr3_nt: TGTGCCAGCAGCCATAAGACAGGGGGTAATTACGAGCAGTACTTC
clone_size: NA; v_call: TRBV27; d_call: TRBD1; j_call: TRBJ2-5; cdr3_aa: CASSPGTAQETQYF; cdr3_nt: TGTGCCAGCAGTCCGGGGACAGCCCAAGAGACCCAGTACTTC
clone_size: NA; v_call: TRBV7-9; d_call: TRBD2; j_call: TRBJ2-7; cdr3_aa: CASSLYGTSGIHEQYF; cdr3_nt: TGTGCCAGCAGCTTGTACGGGACTAGCGGGATTCACGAGCAGTACTTC
clone_size: NA; v_call: TRBV6-2/TRBV6-3; d_call: NA; j_call: TRBJ1-2; cdr3_aa: CASSFAGATGDYGYTF; cdr3_nt: TGTGCCAGCAGTTTCGCGGGAGCAACTGGGGACTATGGCTACACCTTC
clone_size: NA; v_call: TRBV28; d_call: TRBD1; j_call: TRBJ1-1; cdr3_aa: CASSRTGREAFF; cdr3_nt: TGTGCCAGCAGCCGGACAGGGAGAGAAGCTTTCTTT
clone_size: NA; v_call: TRBV10-3; d_call: NA; j_call: TRBJ1-3; cdr3_aa: CAASGTSGNTIYF; cdr3_nt: TGTGCCGCGAGCGGCACGAGCGGAAACACCATATATTTT
clone_size: NA; v_call: TRBV27; d_call: NA; j_call: TRBJ1-5; cdr3_aa: CASSLGRDQPQHF; cdr3_nt: TGTGCCAGCAGTTTAGGGAGGGATCAGCCCCAGCATTTT
clone_size: NA; v_call: TRBV5-4; d_call: NA; j_call: TRBJ2-1; cdr3_aa: CASSLVSGAEEFF; cdr3_nt: TGTGCCAGCAGCTTGGTCTCCGGAGCGGAGGAGTTCTTC
clone_size: NA; v_call: TRBV6-5; d_call: TRBD2; j_call: TRBJ2-3; cdr3_aa: CASRPGLAGGDTQYF; cdr3_nt: TGTGCCAGCCGTCCGGGACTAGCGGGGGGGGATACGCAGTATTTT
clone_size: NA; v_call: TRBV7-2; d_call: NA; j_call: TRBJ1-1; cdr3_aa: CASSAQGVNTEAFF; cdr3_nt: TGTGCCAGCAGCGCCCAGGGCGTGAACACTGAAGCTTTCTTT
clone_size: NA; v_call: TRBV19; d_call: TRBD2; j_call: TRBJ2-6; cdr3_aa: CASSLNAGEHGANVLTF; cdr3_nt: TGTGCCAGTAGCCTCAATGCGGGAGAGCATGGGGCCAACGTCCTGACTTTC
clone_size: NA; v_call: TRBV19; d_call: TRBD1; j_call: TRBJ1-2; cdr3_aa: CAIWTGDGYTF; cdr3_nt: TGTGCCATCTGGACAGGGGATGGCTACACCTTC
clone_size: NA; v_call: TRBV4-3; d_call: NA; j_call: TRBJ1-2; cdr3_aa: CASSQGITGSRIYGYTF; cdr3_nt: TGCGCCAGCAGCCAGGGAATTACAGGGAGCCGGATCTATGGCTACACCTTC
clone_size: NA; v_call: TRBV6-5; d_call: TRBD1; j_call: TRBJ1-1; cdr3_aa: CASSYKRGPASLKAFF; cdr3_nt: TGTGCCAGCAGTTACAAAAGGGGGCCGGCCTCTCTAAAAGCTTTCTTT
clone_size: NA; v_call: TRBV7-2; d_call: NA; j_call: TRBJ1-3; cdr3_aa: CASSLGVRAYF; cdr3_nt: TGTGCCAGCAGCTTAGGTGTACGAGCGTATTTT
clone_size: NA; v_call: TRBV6-1; d_call: NA; j_call: TRBJ1-6; cdr3_aa: CASSEVRGSSSYNSPLHF; cdr3_nt: TGTGCCAGCAGTGAAGTCAGAGGAAGTAGCTCCTATAATTCACCCCTCCACTTT
clone_size: NA; v_call: TRBV15; d_call: NA; j_call: TRBJ2-2; cdr3_aa: CATSRDRVSGLYTGELFF; cdr3_nt: TGTGCCACCAGCAGAGATCGGGTTAGCGGATTATACACCGGGGAGCTGTTTTTT
clone_size: NA; v_call: TRBV5-1; d_call: NA; j_call: TRBJ2-1; cdr3_aa: CASSLLGLSYNEQFF; cdr3_nt: TGCGCCAGCAGCTTGCTGGGCCTCTCCTACAATGAGCAGTTCTTC
clone_size: NA; v_call: TRBV18; d_call: TRBD2; j_call: TRBJ2-4; cdr3_aa: CASSPTSGRNIQYF; cdr3_nt: TGTGCCAGCTCACCAACTAGCGGGAGGAACATTCAGTACTTC
clone_size: NA; v_call: TRBV5-1; d_call: NA; j_call: TRBJ1-2; cdr3_aa: CASHTGSKGYTF; cdr3_nt: TGCGCCAGCCACACAGGGTCGAAAGGCTACACCTTC
clone_size: NA; v_call: TRBV10-3; d_call: NA; j_call: TRBJ2-1; cdr3_aa: CAISESLRGNEQFF; cdr3_nt: TGTGCCATCAGTGAGTCGCTGCGCGGGAATGAGCAGTTCTTC
clone_size: NA; v_call: TRBV10-1; d_call: NA; j_call: TRBJ2-3; cdr3_aa: CASSNGGLLGDTQYF; cdr3_nt: TGCGCCAGCAGTAATGGGGGACTTTTGGGAGATACGCAGTATTTT